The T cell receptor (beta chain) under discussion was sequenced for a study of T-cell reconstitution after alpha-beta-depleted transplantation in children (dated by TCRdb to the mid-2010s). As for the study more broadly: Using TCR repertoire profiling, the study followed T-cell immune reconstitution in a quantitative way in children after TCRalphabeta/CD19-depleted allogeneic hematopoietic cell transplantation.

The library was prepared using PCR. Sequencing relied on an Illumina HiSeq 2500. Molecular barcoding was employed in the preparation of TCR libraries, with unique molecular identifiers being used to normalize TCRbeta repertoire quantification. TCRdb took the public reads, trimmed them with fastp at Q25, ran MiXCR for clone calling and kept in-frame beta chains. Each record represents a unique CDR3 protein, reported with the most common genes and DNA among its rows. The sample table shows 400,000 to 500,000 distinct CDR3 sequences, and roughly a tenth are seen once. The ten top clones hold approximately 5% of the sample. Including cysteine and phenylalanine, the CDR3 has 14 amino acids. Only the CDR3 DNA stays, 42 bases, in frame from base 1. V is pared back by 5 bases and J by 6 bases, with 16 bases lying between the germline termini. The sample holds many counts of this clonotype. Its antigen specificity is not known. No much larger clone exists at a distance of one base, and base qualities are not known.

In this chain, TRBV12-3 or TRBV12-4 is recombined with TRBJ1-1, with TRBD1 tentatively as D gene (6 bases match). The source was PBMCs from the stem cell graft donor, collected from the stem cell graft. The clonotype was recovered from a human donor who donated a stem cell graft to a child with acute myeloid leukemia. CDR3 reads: CASSRGTMIAEAFF. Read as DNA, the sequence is TGTGCCAGCAGTCGTGGGACAATGATCGCTGAAGCTTTCTTT.